One and the same sample provided the 14 T cell receptor beta chains below, sequenced in a study of beta chain features in type 1 diabetes (dated by TCRdb to 2016 to 2019). Overall results and qualifications from the work: Type 1 diabetes patients showed a moderate but significant shortening of TCRB CDR3 length in all four CD4+ subsets.

Library method: the immunoSEQ multiplex PCR assay. All of the isolated RNA was reverse transcribed with the High Capacity cDNA Reverse Transcription Kit, so expressed TCRB transcripts were sequenced. What TCRdb holds here is the immuneACCESS table cut down to in-frame rearrangements. Part of the clones is not present; checked against another copy, under half of the missing clones reflect an unresolved V gene, and the others are unexplained. The sample yields 150,000 to 200,000 clones; roughly 60% were counted once. The ten biggest clones cover roughly 0.092% of the sample. The antigens of these receptors remain unknown. Sequenced: naive CD4+ T cells from blood. The sample's cell subset or site label, decoded: true naive CD4+ T cells. The receptors here all came from a man aged 25 to 40 with type 1 diabetes.

The table lists this clone with a few counts. V and J are TRBV28 and TRBJ1-1, with 8 bases identical to TRBD1. The germline CDR1 and CDR2 sequences are MDHEN and SYDVKM. Germline trimming cut 4 bases from V and 3 bases from J; bases unmatched to any gene: 7. CDR3 length: 15 amino acids. The CDR3 nucleotides are TGTGCCAGCAGTTCGCCAGGGGGCTCGGACACTGAAGCTTTCTTT. Its translation: CASSSPGGSDTEAFF. Based on the CDR3 plus reference TRBV28 and TRBJ1-1, the full variable domain is DVKVTQSSRYLVKRTGEKVFLECVQDMDHENMFWYRQDPGLGLRLIYFSYDVKMKEKGDIPEGYSVSREKKERFSLILESASTNQTSMYLCASSSPGGSDTEAFFGQGTRLTVV.

This clone was recorded a few times. The genes are TRBV27 and TRBJ2-7; a weak D match, TRBD1 (5 bases). The CDR3 consists of 14 residues. The germline CDR1 and CDR2 sequences are MNHEY and SMNVEV (reference sequence). Trimming took off 5 bases at V and 4 bases at J, with 15 bases between the two ends. CDR3 nucleotide sequence: TGTGCCAGCAGTCAATTAGAGGCAGGGTACGAGCAGTACTTC. Translating gives CASSQLEAGYEQYF.

The sample holds a few counts of this clone. Other DNA variants within this sample encode the same CDR3. The chain carries TRBV9 and TRBJ2-3; D is undetermined. The CDR3 length is 12 residues. CDR1 is SGDLS and CDR2 is YYNGEE in the germline V gene. V was clipped by 0 bases and J by 4 bases, with 3 bases between them. The CDR3 DNA is TGTGCCAGCAGCGTAGCCGCAGATACGCAGTATTTT. It is translated as CASSVAADTQYF.

Only one count was recorded for this clone. The chain recombines TRBV6-6 with TRBJ2-3; tentatively, D is TRBD1 or TRBD2 (5 bases each). Germline V gene data show CDR1 as MNHNY and CDR2 as SVGAGI (reference sequence). The CDR3 loop spans 15 amino acids. The ends were cut back, 6 bases at V and 4 bases at J, with 17 bases in the middle. This CDR3 reads CASSRGGQGADTQYF. The CDR3 DNA sequence: TGTGCCAGCAGCCGAGGCGGGCAGGGAGCAGATACGCAGTATTTT.

This chain joins TRBV10-3 and TRBJ2-1; D is ambiguous. Germline values: CDR1 ENHRY, CDR2 SYGVKD. The CDR3 totals 14 residues. Trimming left V 9 bases short and J 5 bases short, with 17 bases between. The CDR3 DNA reads as TGTGCCATTACGAGTGGTTCGGCTAACAATGAGCAGTTCTTC. Translated, it gives CAITSGSANNEQFF.

The sample holds a few counts of this clone. V is TRBV29-1 and J is TRBJ2-7, with TRBD1 matching 10 bases. This CDR3 region has 12 residues. Germline V gene lookup returns CDR1 SQVTM and CDR2 ANQGSEA. J lost 3 bases, V lost 6 bases, and 2 bases had no gene match. The CDR3 bases are TGCAGCGTGAGGACAGGGGGCTACGAGCAGTACTTC. Amino acid sequence: CSVRTGGYEQYF.

This clone was seen a handful of times. The CDR3 sequence is CASSPNRDEQYF. CDR3 in DNA: TGTGCCAGCTCACCAAACAGGGACGAGCAGTACTTC. This sequence joins TRBV18 and TRBJ2-7; possible D gene TRBD1, 6 bases. Germline lookup yields CDR1 KGHSH and CDR2 LQKENI. The CDR3 is made up of 12 amino acids. V shed 2 bases and J shed 5 bases, with 7 bases lying between them.

The chain couples TRBV6-5 to TRBJ1-2, with D hard to call. With 5 bases removed from V and 4 bases from J, the gap between germline ends came to 14 bases. This CDR3 region has 14 residues. The V gene's germline CDR1 is MNHEY and CDR2 SVGAGI. In nucleotides, the CDR3 is TGTGCCAGCAGTACCCGGGAAGGGATCTATGGCTACACCTTC. As protein: CASSTREGIYGYTF.

The V and J genes are TRBV27 and TRBJ2-1; 7 bases are shared with TRBD2. The V gene's germline CDR1 is MNHEY and CDR2 SMNVEV (reference sequence). V was pared by 2 bases and J by 5 bases, with 12 bases of the junction left unmatched. The CDR3 is made up of 17 amino acids. CDR3 in DNA: TGTGCCAGCAGTTTACAAGAGGGCTGGGGGGGGGACAATGAGCAGTTCTTC. It encodes CASSLQEGWGGDNEQFF.

This clone was seen a few times. CDR3 DNA sequence: TGCGCCAGCAGCCAAGAGTTGCAGGGGGGCGAGCAGTACTTC. Protein: CASSQELQGGEQYF. This sequence joins TRBV4-3 and TRBJ2-7; D is possibly TRBD1 (7 bases). Germline V CDR1 and CDR2: LGHNA, YSLEER. V gave up 0 bases and J gave up 6 bases, with 12 bases separating them. The CDR3 totals 14 residues.

The CDR3 DNA reads as TGTGCCAGCAGCTTAGTGGGGGCAGGGGACACTAGCTCCTACGAGCAGTACTTC. Translation: CASSLVGAGDTSSYEQYF. The chain employs TRBV7-2 and TRBJ2-7; D may be TRBD1 (6 bases). CDR3 length: 18 residues. CDR1 and CDR2 (germline): SGHTA, FQGNSA. V lost 1 base and J 0 bases, leaving 19 bases between the germline ends.

A few counts support this clone. This chain joins TRBV7-9 and TRBJ1-2; D is uncertain. V lost 4 bases, J lost 4 bases, and 7 bases lay in between. Looked up from germline, CDR1 is SEHNR and CDR2 is FQNEAQ (reference sequence). The CDR3 consists of 12 residues. For the CDR3, the DNA is TGTGCCAGCAGCTCCGAGGTCTATGGCTACACCTTC. It yields the protein CASSSEVYGYTF.

The count of this clone is one. The gene calls are TRBV9 and TRBJ2-5, with D unresolved. This CDR3 contains 13 residues. Between the trimmed V and J ends, which lost 3 bases and 1 base, there was a span of 7 bases. Germline assignment: CDR1 SGDLS and CDR2 YYNGEE. In DNA form, the CDR3 reads TGTGCCAGCAGCGCGTGGGGCCAAGAGACCCAGTACTTC. Translation: CASSAWGQETQYF.

This chain connects TRBV29-1 to TRBJ2-5; D possibly matches TRBD1 or TRBD2 (5 bases each). The CDR3 contains 12 residues. Germline values: CDR1 SQVTM, CDR2 ANQGSEA. V lost 7 bases to trimming and J lost 2 bases, with 11 bases between them. CDR3 in DNA: TGCAGCGCCGGGACCGTTCAAGAGACCCAGTACTTC. This gives the protein CSAGTVQETQYF.